This TCR beta chain was recorded in a study of T cells in Graves' hyperthyroidism and ophthalmopathy. Overall study findings and caveats: The model forecast ophthalmopathy, anticipating it by a median around 6.5 months before onset. Also found in blood were most expanded thyroid clonotypes above 0.001. Ophthalmopathy and stable hyperthyroidism were told apart by a 13 V-J model.

V dropped 1 base and J dropped 7 bases, with 7 bases sitting between them. Germline CDR1 KGHDR, CDR2 SFDVKD. The CDR3 is made up of 13 amino acids. Remarks on this clonotype: Antigen unknown.

PBMCs were obtained from 10 ml fresh peripheral blood. It was RNA transcripts that yielded the amplified TCR beta CDR3 regions. First-round RT-PCR targeting the TCR CDR3 was performed with the HTBI primer set. TCRdb redid the calling of the multiplex PCR reads with MiXCR, one entry per CDR3 protein. The sample holds around 720,000 distinct CDR3 sequences, approximately 40% seen once. This chain uses TRBV24-1 with TRBJ1-5; the D is unclear. The source material was blood. The sequence came from a woman in her 40s with Graves' hyperthyroidism. The CDR3 reads CATSDLGSQPQHF. As DNA, the CDR3 is TGTGCCACCAGTGATTTAGGGAGCCAGCCCCAGCATTTT.